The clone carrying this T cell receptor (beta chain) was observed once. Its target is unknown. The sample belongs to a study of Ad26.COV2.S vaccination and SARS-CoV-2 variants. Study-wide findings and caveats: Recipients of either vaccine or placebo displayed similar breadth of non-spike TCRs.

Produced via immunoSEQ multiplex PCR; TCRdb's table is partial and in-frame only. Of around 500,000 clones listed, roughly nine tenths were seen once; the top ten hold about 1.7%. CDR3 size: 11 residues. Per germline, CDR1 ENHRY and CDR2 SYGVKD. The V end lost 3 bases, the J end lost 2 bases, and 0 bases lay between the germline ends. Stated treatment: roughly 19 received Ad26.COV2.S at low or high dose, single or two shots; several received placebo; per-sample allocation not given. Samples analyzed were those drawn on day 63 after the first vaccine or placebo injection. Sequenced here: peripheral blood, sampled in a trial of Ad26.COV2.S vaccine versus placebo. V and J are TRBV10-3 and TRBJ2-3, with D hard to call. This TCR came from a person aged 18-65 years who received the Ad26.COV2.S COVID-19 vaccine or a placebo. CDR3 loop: CAISDTDTQYF. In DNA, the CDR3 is TGTGCCATCAGTGACACAGATACGCAGTATTTT.